This T cell receptor beta chain emerged from a study of cytomegalovirus exposure and HLA in healthy donors. The CDR3 length is 11 residues. The germline gives CDR1 SQVTM, CDR2 ANQGSEA. V lost 6 bases, J lost 6 bases, and 11 bases lay in between. This clone occurred a few times. The PCR used 60 Vbeta and 13 Jbeta primers. Repertoires were generated with immunoSEQ multiplex PCR, while TCRdb's copy carries only in-frame clones and drops some. The table has more than 85,000 clones, more than 80% seen once. The sequenced material came from PBMCs. The rearrangement links TRBV29-1 to TRBJ1-2; D gene unclear. The origin of this receptor is a man between 18 and 35 years old in good health and CMV-seronegative. The CDR3 sequence: CSVLTGNGYTF. DNA of the CDR3: TGCAGCGTGTTAACGGGGAATGGCTACACCTTC.